This T cell receptor beta chain was found in a study of identical twins. General study results and limits: Out-of-frame sharing of TCR alpha in monozygotic twins was underestimated by models.

MiXCR, applied by TCRdb to the 5' RACE reads, yields one record per CDR3 protein. The sample records around 570,000 distinct CDR3 sequences, 9.6% being singletons. This clonotype was counted a few times. The antigen is unknown. Trimming at V came to 2 bases and at J to 4 bases, leaving 10 bases not matched to a gene. CDR1 SQVTM and CDR2 ANQGSEA come from the germline V gene. The CDR3 covers 15 residues. In addition, the sample was reused for a study of yellow fever vaccine responses in identical twins.

The sample was PBMCs. The rearrangement uses TRBV29-1 and TRBJ2-7; 8 bases match TRBD1. The receptor was isolated from a woman aged 18 to 35 in good health. This chain's CDR3 is CSVESERTGKYEQYF. The CDR3 DNA is TGCAGCGTTGAATCGGAGCGGACAGGGAAATACGAGCAGTACTTC.